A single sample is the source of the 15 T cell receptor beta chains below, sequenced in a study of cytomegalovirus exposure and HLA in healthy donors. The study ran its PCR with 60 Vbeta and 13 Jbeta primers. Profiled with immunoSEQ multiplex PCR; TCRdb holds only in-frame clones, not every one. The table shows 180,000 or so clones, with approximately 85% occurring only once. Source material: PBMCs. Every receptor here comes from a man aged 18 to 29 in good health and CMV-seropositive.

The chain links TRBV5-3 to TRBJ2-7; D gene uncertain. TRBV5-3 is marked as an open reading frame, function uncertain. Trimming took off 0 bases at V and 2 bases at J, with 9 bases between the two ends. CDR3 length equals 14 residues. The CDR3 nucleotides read TGTGCCAGAAGCTTGGCCTCGTCAGCCTACGAGCAGTACTTC. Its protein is CARSLASSAYEQYF.

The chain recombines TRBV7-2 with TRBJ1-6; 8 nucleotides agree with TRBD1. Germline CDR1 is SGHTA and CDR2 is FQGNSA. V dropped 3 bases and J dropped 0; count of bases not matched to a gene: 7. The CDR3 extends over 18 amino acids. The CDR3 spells CASSFRTGRSSYNSPLHF. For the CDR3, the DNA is TGTGCCAGCAGCTTTAGGACAGGGAGGAGCTCCTATAATTCACCCCTCCACTTT.

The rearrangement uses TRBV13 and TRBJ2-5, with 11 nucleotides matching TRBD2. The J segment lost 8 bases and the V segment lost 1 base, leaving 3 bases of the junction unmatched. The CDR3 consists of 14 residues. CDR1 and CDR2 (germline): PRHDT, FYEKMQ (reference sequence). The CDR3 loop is CASSLVAGGETQYF. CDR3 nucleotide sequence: TGTGCCAGCAGCTTAGTAGCGGGAGGGGAAACCCAGTACTTC. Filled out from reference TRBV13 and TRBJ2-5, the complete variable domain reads AAGVIQSPRHLIKEKRETATLKCYPIPRHDTVYWYQQGPGQDPQFLISFYEKMQSDKGSIPDRFSAQQFSDYHSELNMSSLELGDSALYFCASSLVAGGETQYFGPGTRLLVL.

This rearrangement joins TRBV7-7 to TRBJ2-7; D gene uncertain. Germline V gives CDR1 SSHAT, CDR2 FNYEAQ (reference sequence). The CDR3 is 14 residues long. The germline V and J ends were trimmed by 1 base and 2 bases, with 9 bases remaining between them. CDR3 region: CASSLEMGPYEQYF. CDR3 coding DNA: TGTGCCAGCAGCTTAGAGATGGGCCCCTACGAGCAGTACTTC.

CDR3 region: CASSLTENSPLHF. The CDR3 nucleotides are TGTGCCAGCAGCCTGACAGAGAATTCACCCCTCCACTTT. This chain uses TRBV11-2 with TRBJ1-6, with D maybe TRBD1 (5 bases). This CDR3 has 13 residues. Trimming stripped 5 bases from V and 7 bases from J, with 9 bases between. Germline V gives CDR1 SGHAT, CDR2 FQNNGV.

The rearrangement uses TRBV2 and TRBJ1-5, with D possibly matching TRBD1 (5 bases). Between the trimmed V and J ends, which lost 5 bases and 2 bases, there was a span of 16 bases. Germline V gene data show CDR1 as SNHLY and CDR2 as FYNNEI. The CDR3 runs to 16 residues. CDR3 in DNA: TGTGCCAGCAGTACGGGGGGATCCGGGGGCAATCAGCCCCAGCATTTT. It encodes CASSTGGSGGNQPQHF.

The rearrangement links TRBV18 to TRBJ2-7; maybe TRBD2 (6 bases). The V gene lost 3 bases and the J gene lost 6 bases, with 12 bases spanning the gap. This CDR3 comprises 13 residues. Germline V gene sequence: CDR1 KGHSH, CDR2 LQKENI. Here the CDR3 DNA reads TGTGCCAGCTCACCGAGCGCCGGGGGCGAGCAGTACTTC. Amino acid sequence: CASSPSAGGEQYF.

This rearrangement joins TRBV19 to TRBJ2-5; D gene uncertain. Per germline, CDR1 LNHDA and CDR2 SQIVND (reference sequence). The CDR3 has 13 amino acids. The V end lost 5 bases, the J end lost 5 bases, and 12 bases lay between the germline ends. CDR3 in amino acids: CASSSTSAETQYF. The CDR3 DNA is TGTGCCAGTAGTTCAACCAGCGCGGAGACCCAGTACTTC.

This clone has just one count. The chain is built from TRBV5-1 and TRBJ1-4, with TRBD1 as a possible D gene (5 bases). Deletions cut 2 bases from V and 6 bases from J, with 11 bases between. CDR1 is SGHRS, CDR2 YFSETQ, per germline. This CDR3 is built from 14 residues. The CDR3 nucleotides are TGCGCCAGCAGCTTCGGCAGGGAAGATGAAAAACTGTTTTTT. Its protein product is CASSFGREDEKLFF.

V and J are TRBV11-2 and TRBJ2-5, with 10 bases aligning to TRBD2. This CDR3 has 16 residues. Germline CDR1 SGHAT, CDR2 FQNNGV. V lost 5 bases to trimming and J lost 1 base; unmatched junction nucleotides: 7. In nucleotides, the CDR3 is TGTGCCAGCAGCCCAGGACTAGCGGCGATCCAAGAGACCCAGTACTTC. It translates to CASSPGLAAIQETQYF.

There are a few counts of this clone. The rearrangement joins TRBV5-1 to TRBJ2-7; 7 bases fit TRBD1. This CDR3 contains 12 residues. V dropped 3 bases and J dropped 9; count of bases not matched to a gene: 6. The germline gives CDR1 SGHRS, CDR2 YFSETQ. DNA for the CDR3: TGCGCCAGCAGCTCCGACAGGGCAGCGCAGTACTTC. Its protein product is CASSSDRAAQYF.

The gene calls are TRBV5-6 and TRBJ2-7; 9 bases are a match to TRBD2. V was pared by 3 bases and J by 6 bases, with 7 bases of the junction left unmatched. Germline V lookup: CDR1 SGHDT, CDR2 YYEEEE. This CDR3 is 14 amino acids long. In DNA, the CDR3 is TGTGCCAGCAGCTCAGGCGGTAGCGGGGGCGAGCAGTACTTC. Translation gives CASSSGGSGGEQYF.

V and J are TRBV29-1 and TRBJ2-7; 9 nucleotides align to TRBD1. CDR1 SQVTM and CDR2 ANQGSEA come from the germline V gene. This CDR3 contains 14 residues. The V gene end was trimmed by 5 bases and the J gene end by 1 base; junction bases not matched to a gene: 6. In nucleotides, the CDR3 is TGCAGCGTTATGTTGGGGACAGGGTCCTACGAGCAGTACTTC. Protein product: CSVMLGTGSYEQYF.

CDR3 sequence (DNA): TGTGCCTGGGGCAGAGGAAATTTGAACACTGAAGCTTTCTTT. It specifies CAWGRGNLNTEAFF. The rearrangement joins TRBV30 to TRBJ1-1; D gene ambiguous. CDR1 GTSNPN and CDR2 SVGIG come from the germline V gene (reference sequence). There are 14 residues in the CDR3. Trimming stripped 5 bases from V and 0 bases from J, with 13 bases between.

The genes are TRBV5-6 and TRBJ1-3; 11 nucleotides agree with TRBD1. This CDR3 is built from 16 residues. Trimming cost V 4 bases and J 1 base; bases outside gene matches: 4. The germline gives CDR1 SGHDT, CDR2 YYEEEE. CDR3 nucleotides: TGTGCCAGCAGCCCGGACAGGGGGCGGTCTGGAAACACCATATATTTT. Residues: CASSPDRGRSGNTIYF.